Given below is one T cell receptor (beta chain) in context. Amplification targeted TCR beta CDR3 regions from RNA transcripts. The HTBI set primed first-round TCR CDR3 RT-PCR. TCRdb re-called the multiplex PCR reads through MiXCR, storing one row per CDR3 protein. Among about 49,000 distinct CDR3 sequences listed, approximately 50% were seen once. The sample comes from a study of T cells in Graves' hyperthyroidism and ophthalmopathy. The CDR3 has 16 residues. With 0 bases clipped from V and 2 bases from J, the junction kept 7 bases outside the gene matches. The V gene's germline CDR1 is SGDLS and CDR2 YYNGEE. The definition of stable Graves' hyperthyroidism was no ophthalmopathy progression within 18 months.

This clonotype was obtained from a man between 18 and 35 years old with Graves' hyperthyroidism. The V gene is TRBV9, the J gene TRBJ2-7; 8 positions agree with TRBD2. Sequencing was performed on peripheral blood or thyroid tissue (not recorded which). The CDR3 region is CASSVDGLAGPYEQYF. CDR3 coding DNA: TGTGCCAGCAGCGTAGATGGGCTAGCGGGCCCCTACGAGCAGTACTTC. The whole variable domain, remainder taken from reference TRBV9 and TRBJ2-7, is DSGVTQTPKHLITATGQRVTLRCSPRSGDLSVYWYQQSLDQGLQFLIQYYNGEERAKGNILERFSAQQFPDLHSELNLSSLELGDSALYFCASSVDGLAGPYEQYFGPGTRLTVT.